The rows below give T cell receptor beta chains drawn from one sample of a study of cytomegalovirus exposure and HLA in healthy donors. The repertoire was sequenced with immunoSEQ multiplex PCR; TCRdb's copy has only in-frame clones and lacks some. This sample contains approximately 110,000 clones. The sequencing sample was made of PBMCs. The receptors here all came from a man aged 18-30 years in good health and CMV-seronegative. CDR3s include the opening cysteine and the closing phenylalanine or tryptophan. Each record gives: J gene, CDR3 length, V gene, D gene, CDR3 DNA, CDR3 protein. A D gene is named only where the DNA matches it firmly.

TRBJ2-7,15,TRBV5-1,-,TGCGCCAGCAGCTCTGGGGCCGGGACACCCCCCGAGCAGTACTTC,CASSSGAGTPPEQYF
TRBJ2-7,12,TRBV7-6,-,TGTGCCAGCAGCTCCAGGGTCTACGAGCAGTACTTC,CASSSRVYEQYF
TRBJ1-5,14,TRBV5-1,-,TGCGCCAGCAGCTTGGGTTGGGAGAATCAGCCCCAGCATTTT,CASSLGWENQPQHF
TRBJ1-4,15,TRBV6-1,-,TGTGCCAGCAAGTCTGCCGGGTCGGTAGGAGAAAAACTGTTTTTT,CASKSAGSVGEKLFF
TRBJ2-2,15,TRBV6-1,TRBD1,TGTGCCAGCAGACAGGGACAGGGGGTCACCGGGGAGCTGTTTTTT,CASRQGQGVTGELFF
TRBJ1-4,15,TRBV4-1,-,TGCGCCAGCAGCCAAGATTCGACTTATAATGAAAAACTGTTTTTT,CASSQDSTYNEKLFF
TRBJ1-4,15,TRBV18,TRBD1,TGTGCCAGCTCACTCGACAGGGTTAATTTTGAAAAACTGTTTTTT,CASSLDRVNFEKLFF
TRBJ2-7,13,TRBV14,-,TGTGCCAGCAGCTGGCGGGAAGCCTACGAGCAGTACTTC,CASSWREAYEQYF
TRBJ1-3,13,TRBV10-3,-,TGTGCCGTCCAGGGGAACTCTGGAAACACCATATATTTT,CAVQGNSGNTIYF
TRBJ2-1,15,TRBV6-6,-,TGTGCCAGCAGTTCCCCCGCAGGACATACGGGTGAGCAGTTCTTC,CASSSPAGHTGEQFF
TRBJ2-5,15,TRBV28,-,TGTGCCAGCAGTTTACTAGCGCGAAGTAGGGAGACCCAGTACTTC,CASSLLARSRETQYF
TRBJ1-1,15,TRBV5-1,TRBD1,TGCGCCAGCAGCTTGGGGACAGGGATTGTAACTGAAGCTTTCTTT,CASSLGTGIVTEAFF
TRBJ2-2,16,TRBV14,-,TGTGCCAGCAGCGCCCGCCAGGGCAGGGTTACCGGGGAGCTGTTTTTT,CASSARQGRVTGELFF
TRBJ2-5,14,TRBV7-8,TRBD2,TGTGCCAGCAGCCGCCTAGCGGGCCAAGAGACCCAGTACTTC,CASSRLAGQETQYF
TRBJ2-7,12,TRBV19,-,TGTGCCAGTAGCTCCTCAGGATACGAGCAGTACTTC,CASSSSGYEQYF
TRBJ2-3,18,TRBV5-1,TRBD2,TGCGCCAGCAGCTCGGCCACTAGCGGGGGGGCTGGCACAGATACGCAGTATTTT,CASSSATSGGAGTDTQYF
TRBJ1-6,16,TRBV11-2,TRBD1,TGTGCCAGCAGCCAGGACAGGGTTTCCTATAATTCACCCCTCCACTTT,CASSQDRVSYNSPLHF
TRBJ2-7,20,TRBV2,TRBD2,TGTGCCAGCATAGGAAGGAGTATAAGACTAGCGGGAGGGTGGTCCTACGAGCAGTACTTC,CASIGRSIRLAGGWSYEQYF
TRBJ2-7,11,TRBV2,-,TGTGCCAGCAGGACAAGCTACGAGCAGTACTTC,CASRTSYEQYF
TRBJ1-2,13,TRBV7-9,-,TGTGCCAGCAGCCCGGAGGTCGACTATGGCTACACCTTC,CASSPEVDYGYTF
TRBJ2-7,16,TRBV25-1,TRBD1,TGTGCCAGCAGTGAATATGGGCCAGGGGGCTTAAACGAGCAGTACTTC,CASSEYGPGGLNEQYF
TRBJ2-4,17,TRBV7-8,TRBD1,TGTGCCAGCAGCTTAGCGCCGGGACAGGGATGGGGAAACATTCAGTACTTC,CASSLAPGQGWGNIQYF
TRBJ1-4,15,TRBV9,TRBD1,TGTGCCAGCAGCGTACGGACAGGAACTAATGAAAAACTGTTTTTT,CASSVRTGTNEKLFF
TRBJ2-2,16,TRBV19,TRBD2,TGTGCCAGTAGACCCGGGCGGGGGGTCGGAACCGGGGAGCTGTTTTTT,CASRPGRGVGTGELFF
TRBJ2-3,17,TRBV7-8,TRBD2,TGTGCCAGCAGCCTAAGGGGACTAGCGGGAGGGACAGATACGCAGTATTTT,CASSLRGLAGGTDTQYF
TRBJ2-3,18,TRBV15,TRBD1,TGTGCCACCAGCAGACCCGGACAGGGATGGGGCTCACAAGATACGCAGTATTTT,CATSRPGQGWGSQDTQYF
TRBJ2-7,15,TRBV5-6,TRBD2,TGTGCCAGCAGCTCCCTCGGGACTAGCGGGAAAGTGCAGTACTTC,CASSSLGTSGKVQYF
TRBJ1-2,12,TRBV7-2,-,TGTGCCAGCAGCATTGCGTCCTATGGCTACACCTTC,CASSIASYGYTF
TRBJ1-5,13,TRBV6-6,-,TGTGCCAGCCTTGAGGGCGGCAATCAGCCCCAGCATTTT,CASLEGGNQPQHF
TRBJ1-2,13,TRBV12-5,-,TGTGCTAGTGGTCAGGGGACGGCTTATGGCTACACCTTC,CASGQGTAYGYTF
TRBJ1-5,16,TRBV28,-,TGTGCCAGCAGACCGACAGGAGCCATGCTCAATCAGCCCCAGCATTTT,CASRPTGAMLNQPQHF
TRBJ2-1,12,TRBV4-1,-,TGCGCTTCGGGAGTTCCCTACAATGAGCAGTTCTTC,CASGVPYNEQFF
TRBJ1-2,16,TRBV4-2,-,TGTGCCAGCAGCCAAGAACCTGAACGGTTGACAGATGGCTACACCTTC,CASSQEPERLTDGYTF
TRBJ2-5,15,TRBV5-6,TRBD2,TGTGCCAGCAGCCCTTGGACTAGCGGCAAAGAGACCCAGTACTTC,CASSPWTSGKETQYF
TRBJ2-1,14,TRBV19,TRBD1,TGTGCCAGTAGTGGCTGGACAGGGTACAATGAGCAGTTCTTC,CASSGWTGYNEQFF
TRBJ2-3,12,TRBV6-1,-,TGTGCCAGCAGTGAGGAGTACAATACGCAGTATTTT,CASSEEYNTQYF
TRBJ2-7,16,TRBV9,TRBD1,TGTGCCAGCAGCGTAGCTCAGGGGTGGCAGGGGGACGAGCAGTACTTC,CASSVAQGWQGDEQYF
TRBJ2-7,13,TRBV28,-,TGTGCCAGCAGATCAGGGACATTCTACGAGCAGTACTTC,CASRSGTFYEQYF
TRBJ2-7,15,TRBV29-1,-,TGCAGCGTTGAATACCACTTTAGCCAATCCTACGAGCAGTACTTC,CSVEYHFSQSYEQYF
TRBJ1-5,15,TRBV10-3,-,TGTGCCATCAGTGCCACGGGAGGGAGCAATCAGCCCCAGCATTTT,CAISATGGSNQPQHF
TRBJ1-1,14,TRBV28,-,TGTGCCAGCAGTTATGGGCCAGAAACCACTGAAGCTTTCTTT,CASSYGPETTEAFF
TRBJ1-1,14,TRBV5-1,-,TGCGCCAGCAGACAAACAGGCTTGAACACTGGAGCTTTCTTT,CASRQTGLNTGAFF
TRBJ1-1,15,TRBV4-1,TRBD1,TGCGCCAGCAGCCAAGCAGGACAGGGTAACACTGAAGCTTTCTTT,CASSQAGQGNTEAFF
TRBJ1-2,15,TRBV7-9,TRBD1,TGTGCCAGCAGCTGGGGAGGACAGGGGGCGCATGGCTACACCTTC,CASSWGGQGAHGYTF
TRBJ2-3,15,TRBV5-1,TRBD1,TGCGCCAGCAGCTCGGACAGGTACACAGATCATACGCAGTATTTT,CASSSDRYTDHTQYF
TRBJ2-1,15,TRBV28,-,TGTGCCAGCAGTTTAGGACTACGCGTCAACAATGAGCAGTTCTTC,CASSLGLRVNNEQFF
TRBJ2-7,17,TRBV4-1,TRBD2,TGCGCCAGCAGCCTTCTCACCCTAGCGGGGGGGGCCTACGAGCAGTACTTC,CASSLLTLAGGAYEQYF
TRBJ1-2,16,TRBV9,-,TGTGCCAGCGGAGCTGGATCGGACACGGGTAACTATGGCTACACCTTC,CASGAGSDTGNYGYTF
TRBJ1-4,16,TRBV5-1,-,TGCGCCAGCAGCCCCACCACCGGAGCAACTAATGAAAAACTGTTTTTT,CASSPTTGATNEKLFF
TRBJ1-1,14,TRBV15,-,TGTGCCACCAGCAGAGAAACATTGAACACTGAAGCTTTCTTT,CATSRETLNTEAFF
TRBJ2-3,15,TRBV6-1,-,TGTGCCAGCAGTGAATCTAATTATCGGTCAGATACGCAGTATTTT,CASSESNYRSDTQYF
TRBJ1-5,16,TRBV7-8,-,TGTGCCAGCAGCTTAGGCCAGGCCGAAGGCAATCAGCCCCAGCATTTT,CASSLGQAEGNQPQHF
TRBJ1-1,14,TRBV7-9,-,TGTGCCAGCAGCTTAGTCGAAGCGGTGAGTGAAGCTTTCTTT,CASSLVEAVSEAFF
TRBJ1-2,15,TRBV11-2,TRBD1,TGTGCCAGCAGCCCTACGACAGGGGCCACCAAAGACTACACCTTC,CASSPTTGATKDYTF
TRBJ1-4,16,TRBV5-1,-,TGCGCCAGCAGCGATCGCCCCAGGATGGCTAATGAAAAACTGTTTTTT,CASSDRPRMANEKLFF
TRBJ2-1,19,TRBV29-1,TRBD2,TGCAGCGTCTCCGGGACAGTTGGACTAGCGGGGACAGATTGGAATGAGCAGTTCTTC,CSVSGTVGLAGTDWNEQFF
TRBJ1-2,14,TRBV28,-,TGTGCCAGCAGTTTTCTCGTAGCTAACTATGGCTACACCTTC,CASSFLVANYGYTF